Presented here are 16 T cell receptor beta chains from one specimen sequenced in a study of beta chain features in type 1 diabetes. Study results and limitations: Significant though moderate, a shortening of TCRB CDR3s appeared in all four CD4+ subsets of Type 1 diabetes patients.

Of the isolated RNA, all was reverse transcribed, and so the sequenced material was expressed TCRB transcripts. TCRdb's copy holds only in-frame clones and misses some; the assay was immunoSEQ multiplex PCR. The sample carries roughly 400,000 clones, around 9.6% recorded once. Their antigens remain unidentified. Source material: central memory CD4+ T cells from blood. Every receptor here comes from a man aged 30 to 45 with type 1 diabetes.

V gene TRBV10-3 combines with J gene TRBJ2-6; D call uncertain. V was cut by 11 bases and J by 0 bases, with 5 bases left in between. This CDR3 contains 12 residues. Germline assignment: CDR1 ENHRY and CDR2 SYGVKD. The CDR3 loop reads CACNSGANVLTF. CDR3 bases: TGTGCCTGCAACTCTGGGGCCAACGTCCTGACTTTC.

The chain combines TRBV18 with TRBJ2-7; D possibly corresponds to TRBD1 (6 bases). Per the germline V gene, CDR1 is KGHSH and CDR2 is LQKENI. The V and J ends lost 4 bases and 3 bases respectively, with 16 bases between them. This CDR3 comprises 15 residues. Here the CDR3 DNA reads TGTGCCAGCTCACAAGGGACACCAGATGTCTACGAGCAGTACTTC. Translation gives CASSQGTPDVYEQYF.

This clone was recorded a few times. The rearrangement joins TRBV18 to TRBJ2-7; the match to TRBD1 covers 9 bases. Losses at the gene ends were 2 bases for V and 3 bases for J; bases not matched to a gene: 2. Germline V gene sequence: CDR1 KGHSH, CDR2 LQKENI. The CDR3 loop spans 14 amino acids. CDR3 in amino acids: CASSPGTGFYEQYF. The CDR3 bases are TGTGCCAGCTCACCAGGGACAGGGTTCTACGAGCAGTACTTC.

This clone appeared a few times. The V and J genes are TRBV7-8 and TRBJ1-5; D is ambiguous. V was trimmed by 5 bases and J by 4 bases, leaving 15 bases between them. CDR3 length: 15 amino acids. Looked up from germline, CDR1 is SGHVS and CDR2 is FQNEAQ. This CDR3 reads CASSPGGQQNQPQHF. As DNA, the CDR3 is TGTGCCAGCAGCCCCGGCGGGCAGCAGAATCAGCCCCAGCATTTT.

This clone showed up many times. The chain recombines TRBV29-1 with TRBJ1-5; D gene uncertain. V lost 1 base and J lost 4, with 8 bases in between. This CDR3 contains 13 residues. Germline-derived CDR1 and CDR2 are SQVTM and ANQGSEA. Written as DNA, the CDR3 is TGCAGCGTTGAAGTGGAACTAAATCAGCCCCAGCATTTT. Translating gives CSVEVELNQPQHF. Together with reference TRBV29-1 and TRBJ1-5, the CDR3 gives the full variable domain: SAVISQKPSRDICQRGTSLTIQCQVDSQVTMMFWYRQQPGQSLTLIATANQGSEATYESGFVIDKFPISRPNLTFSTLTVSNMSPEDSSIYLCSVEVELNQPQHFGDGTRLSIL.

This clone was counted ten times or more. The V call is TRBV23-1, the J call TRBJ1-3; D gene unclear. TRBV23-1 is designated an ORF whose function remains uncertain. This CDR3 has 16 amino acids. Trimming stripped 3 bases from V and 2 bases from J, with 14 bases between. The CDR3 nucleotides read TGCGCCAGCAGTCATTCGGGAAACTCAGCTGGAAACACCATATATTTT. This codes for CASSHSGNSAGNTIYF.

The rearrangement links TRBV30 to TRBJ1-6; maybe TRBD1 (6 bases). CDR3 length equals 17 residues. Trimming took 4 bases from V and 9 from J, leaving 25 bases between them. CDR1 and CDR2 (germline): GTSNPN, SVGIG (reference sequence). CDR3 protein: CAWTRVRLTGSGSPLHF. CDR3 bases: TGTGCCTGGACACGGGTGAGACTTACAGGGTCCGGTTCACCCCTCCACTTT.

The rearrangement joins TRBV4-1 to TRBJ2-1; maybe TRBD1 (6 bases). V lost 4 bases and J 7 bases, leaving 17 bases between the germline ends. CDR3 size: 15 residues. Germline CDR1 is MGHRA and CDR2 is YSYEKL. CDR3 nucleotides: TGCGCCAGCAGCCGACGCGGCTCACAGGGTAATGAGCAGTTCTTC. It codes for CASSRRGSQGNEQFF.

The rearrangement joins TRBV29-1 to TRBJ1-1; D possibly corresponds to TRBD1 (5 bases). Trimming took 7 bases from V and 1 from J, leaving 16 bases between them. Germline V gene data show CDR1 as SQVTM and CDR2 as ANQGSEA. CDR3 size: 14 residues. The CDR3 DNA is TGCAGCGCCCCAAGCCCGGGGACGAACACTGAAGCTTTCTTT. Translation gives CSAPSPGTNTEAFF.

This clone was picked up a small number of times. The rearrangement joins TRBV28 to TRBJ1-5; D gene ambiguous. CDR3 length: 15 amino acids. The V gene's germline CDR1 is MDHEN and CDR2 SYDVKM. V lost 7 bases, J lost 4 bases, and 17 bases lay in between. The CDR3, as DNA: TGTGCCAGCACTTCTGGCGGGAATCAGAATCAGCCCCAGCATTTT. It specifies CASTSGGNQNQPQHF.

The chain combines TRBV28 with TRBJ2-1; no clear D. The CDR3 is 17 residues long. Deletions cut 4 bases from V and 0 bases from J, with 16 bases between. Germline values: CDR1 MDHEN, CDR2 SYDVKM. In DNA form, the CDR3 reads TGTGCCAGCAGTTCAGTCCAGAAGCGAGGCTCCTACAATGAGCAGTTCTTC. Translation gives CASSSVQKRGSYNEQFF.

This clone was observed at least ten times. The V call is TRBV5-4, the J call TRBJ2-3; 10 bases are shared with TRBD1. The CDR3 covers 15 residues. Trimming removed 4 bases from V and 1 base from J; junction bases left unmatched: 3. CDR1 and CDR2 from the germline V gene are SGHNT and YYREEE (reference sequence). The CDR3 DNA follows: TGTGCCAGCAGCCCGACAGGGGGCGGCACAGATACGCAGTATTTT. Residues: CASSPTGGGTDTQYF.

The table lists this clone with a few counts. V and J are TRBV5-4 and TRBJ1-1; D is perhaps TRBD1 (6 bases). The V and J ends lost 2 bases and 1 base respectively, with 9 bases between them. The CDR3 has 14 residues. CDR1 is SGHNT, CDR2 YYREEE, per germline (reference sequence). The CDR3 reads CASSFAGENTEAFF. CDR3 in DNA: TGTGCCAGCAGCTTTGCAGGGGAGAACACTGAAGCTTTCTTT.

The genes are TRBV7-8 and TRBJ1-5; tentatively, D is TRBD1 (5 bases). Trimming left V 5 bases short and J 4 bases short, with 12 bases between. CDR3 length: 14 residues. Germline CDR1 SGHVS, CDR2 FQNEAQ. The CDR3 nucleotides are TGTGCCAGCAGCCCCCAGGGTTGGAATCAGCCCCAGCATTTT. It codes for CASSPQGWNQPQHF. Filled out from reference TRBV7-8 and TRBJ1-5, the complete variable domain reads GAGVSQSPRYKVAKRGQDVALRCDPISGHVSLFWYQQALGQGPEFLTYFQNEAQLDKSGLPSDRFFAERPEGSVSTLKIQRTQQEDSAVYLCASSPQGWNQPQHFGDGTRLSIL.

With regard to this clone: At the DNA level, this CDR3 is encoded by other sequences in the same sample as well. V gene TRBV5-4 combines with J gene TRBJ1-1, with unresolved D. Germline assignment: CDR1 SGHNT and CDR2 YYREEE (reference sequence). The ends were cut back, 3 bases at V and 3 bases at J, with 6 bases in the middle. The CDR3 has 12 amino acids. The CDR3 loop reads CASSWDYTEAFF. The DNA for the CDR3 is TGTGCCAGCAGCTGGGATTACACTGAAGCTTTCTTT.

The CDR3 is CASSFRQAHYGYTF. In DNA form, the CDR3 reads TGTGCCAGCAGCTTTCGGCAGGCCCACTATGGCTACACCTTC. V usage is TRBV9 and J usage is TRBJ1-2; the D is unclear. The V end lost 4 bases, the J end lost 3 bases, and 13 bases lay between the germline ends. The CDR3 has 14 residues. Germline-derived CDR1 and CDR2 are SGDLS and YYNGEE.